This T cell receptor beta chain comes out of a study of T cell responses to AZD1222 COVID-19 vaccine. Study-level findings and limits: Unmutated variant regions are reportedly targeted by nearly half of spike-specific TCRs. Baseline seropositivity characterized only a handful of AZD1222 recipients. Dominant at 160-218 and 743-854, vaccine-associated CD4 TCRs also spanned spike. Spike-specific TCR breadth and depth both grew after two AZD1222 doses.

Germline V gene data show CDR1 as GTSNPN and CDR2 as SVGIG (reference sequence). V was clipped by 4 bases and J by 3 bases, with 12 bases between them. This CDR3 has 13 residues. On this clone: The antigen is unknown.

The assay was immunoSEQ multiplex PCR, and TCRdb's table has in-frame clones only and misses some. The data contain more than 130,000 clones, 90% of them singletons. This TCR was sampled from an adult in good health. The sample consisted of peripheral blood, taken on day 0 of AZD1222 vaccination. The chain employs TRBV30 and TRBJ1-1, with D maybe TRBD1 (6 bases). CDR3 nucleotides: TGTGCCTGGACTGAGGGGGGGTACACTGAAGCTTTCTTT. Protein product: CAWTEGGYTEAFF.